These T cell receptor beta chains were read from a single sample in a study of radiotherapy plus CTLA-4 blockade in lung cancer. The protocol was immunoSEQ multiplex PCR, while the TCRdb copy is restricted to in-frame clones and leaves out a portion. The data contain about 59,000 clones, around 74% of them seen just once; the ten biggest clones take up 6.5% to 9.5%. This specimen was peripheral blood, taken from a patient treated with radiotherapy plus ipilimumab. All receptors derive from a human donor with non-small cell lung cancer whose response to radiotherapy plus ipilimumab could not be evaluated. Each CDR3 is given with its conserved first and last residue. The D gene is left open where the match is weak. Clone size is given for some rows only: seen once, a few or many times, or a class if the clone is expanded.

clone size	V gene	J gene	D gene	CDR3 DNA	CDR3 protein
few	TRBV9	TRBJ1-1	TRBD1	TGTGCCAGCAGCGCGACAGGGGACGGCAGCACTGAAGCTTTCTTT	CASSATGDGSTEAFF
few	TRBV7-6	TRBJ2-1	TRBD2	TGTGCCAGCAGCTTCAAGGCCGCGACTAGCGGGAGTAATGAGCAGTTCTTC	CASSFKAATSGSNEQFF
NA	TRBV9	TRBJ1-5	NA	TGTGCCAGCAGCGTGACAGACAATCAGCCCCAGCATTTT	CASSVTDNQPQHF
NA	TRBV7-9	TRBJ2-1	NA	TGTGCCAGCGGAGGGTTTAGGGATGAGCAGTTCTTC	CASGGFRDEQFF
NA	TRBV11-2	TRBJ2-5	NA	TGTGCCAGCAGCTCCACCCCTCTAGAATCTCCGGAGACCCAGTACTTC	CASSSTPLESPETQYF
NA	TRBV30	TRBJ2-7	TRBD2	TGTGCCTGGATAGAAAGGGGACTAGCTCCCGAGCAGTACTTC	CAWIERGLAPEQYF
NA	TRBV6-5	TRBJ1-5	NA	TGTGCCAGCAGTTTAGAGACAGCTAATCAGCCCCAGCATTTT	CASSLETANQPQHF
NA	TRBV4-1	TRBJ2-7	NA	TGCGCCAGCAGCCAATTGGGTGGAGACTACGAGCAGTACTTC	CASSQLGGDYEQYF
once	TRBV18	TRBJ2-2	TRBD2	TGTGCCAGCTCACCATCGGTAGCGGGAAACACCGGGGAGCTGTTTTTT	CASSPSVAGNTGELFF
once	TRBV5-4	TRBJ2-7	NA	TGTGCCAGCAGCTTCTGGGGGCGCGACCACGAGCAGTACTTC	CASSFWGRDHEQYF
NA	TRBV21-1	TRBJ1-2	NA	TGTGCCAGCAGCAAATCCCCGACAGGGTGGGGCTACACCTTC	CASSKSPTGWGYTF
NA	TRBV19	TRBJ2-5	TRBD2	TGTGCCAGTAGTATTCGGGGGGATTCGGGGGAGACCCAGTACTTC	CASSIRGDSGETQYF
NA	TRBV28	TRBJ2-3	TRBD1	TGTGCCAGCAGCCTAACAGGGGGAGATACGCAGTATTTT	CASSLTGGDTQYF
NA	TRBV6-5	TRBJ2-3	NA	TGTGCCAGCAGTCCCGGACAGTCCCATACGCAGTATTTT	CASSPGQSHTQYF
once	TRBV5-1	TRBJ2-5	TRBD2	TGCGCCAGCAGCCCCCCGACTAGCGGGAGAAACCAAGAGACCCAGTACTTC	CASSPPTSGRNQETQYF
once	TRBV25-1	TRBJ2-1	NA	TGTGCCAGCAGTGCTTCCGGGTCCCTAGGGGGTGAGCAGTTCTTC	CASSASGSLGGEQFF
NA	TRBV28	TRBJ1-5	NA	TGTGCCAGCCGAAAGGCGACATTTTCCAATCAGCCCCAGCATTTT	CASRKATFSNQPQHF
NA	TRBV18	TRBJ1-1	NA	TGTGCCAGCTCACGATTTGAGAAATTAACTGAAGCTTTCTTT	CASSRFEKLTEAFF
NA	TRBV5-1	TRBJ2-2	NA	TGCGCCAGCAGCGGAACAGCGAACACCGGGGAGCTGTTTTTT	CASSGTANTGELFF
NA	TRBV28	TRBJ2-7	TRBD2	TGTGCCAGCAGTCGTCCCGGGACTAGCGGCTACGAGCAGTACTTC	CASSRPGTSGYEQYF
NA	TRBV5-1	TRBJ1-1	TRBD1	TGCGCCAGCAGCGGGACGGGACAGGTGAACACTGAAGCTTTCTTT	CASSGTGQVNTEAFF
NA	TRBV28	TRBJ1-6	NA	TGTGCCAGCAGACTTCCCAGCCTCGGGTCACCCCTCCACTTT	CASRLPSLGSPLHF
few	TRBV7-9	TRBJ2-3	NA	TGTGCCAGCAGCTTAAATCAGGGAGATACGCAGTATTTT	CASSLNQGDTQYF
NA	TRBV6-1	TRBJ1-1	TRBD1	TGTGCCAGCAACCCGACAGGGTTCGCTGAAGCTTTCTTT	CASNPTGFAEAFF
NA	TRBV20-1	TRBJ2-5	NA	TGCAGTGCGCCAGGGGCGGAGACCCAGTACTTC	CSAPGAETQYF
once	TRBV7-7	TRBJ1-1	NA	TGTGCCAGCAGCTCCACGCCTCTTGGGGAGGCTTTCTTT	CASSSTPLGEAFF